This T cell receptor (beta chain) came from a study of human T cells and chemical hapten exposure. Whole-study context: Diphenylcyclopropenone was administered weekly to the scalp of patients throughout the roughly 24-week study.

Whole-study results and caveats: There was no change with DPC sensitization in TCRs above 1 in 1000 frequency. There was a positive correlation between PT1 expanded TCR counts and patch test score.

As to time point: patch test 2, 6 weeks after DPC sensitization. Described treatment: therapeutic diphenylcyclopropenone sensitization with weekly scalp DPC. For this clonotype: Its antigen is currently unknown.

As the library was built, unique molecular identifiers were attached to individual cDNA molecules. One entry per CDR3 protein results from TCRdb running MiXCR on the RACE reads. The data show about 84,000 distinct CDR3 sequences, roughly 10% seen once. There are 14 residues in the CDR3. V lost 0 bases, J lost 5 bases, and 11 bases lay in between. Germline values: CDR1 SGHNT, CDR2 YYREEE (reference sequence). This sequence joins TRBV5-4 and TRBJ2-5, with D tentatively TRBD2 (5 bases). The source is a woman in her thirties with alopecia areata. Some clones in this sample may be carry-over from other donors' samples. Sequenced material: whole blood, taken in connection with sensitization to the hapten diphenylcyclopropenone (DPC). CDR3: CASSLGTLAETQYF. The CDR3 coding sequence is TGTGCCAGCAGCTTGGGGACTCTTGCTGAGACCCAGTACTTC.